This TCR beta chain originates from a study of response to subunit inactivated influenza vaccine. Study-wide results and caveats: That few new T cells are recruited by each seasonal influenza vaccination was the authors' suggestion.

On this clonotype itself: Its target is unknown.

The CDR3 contains 14 residues. V shed 1 base and J shed 4 bases, with 8 bases lying between them. One entry per CDR3 protein, called by TCRdb with MiXCR from the RT-PCR reads. Here the sample spans about 500,000 distinct CDR3 sequences, approximately 15% being singletons. The input for sequencing was CD4+ T cells sorted from PBMCs, taken around 25 months after vaccination. This sequence joins TRBV12-3 or TRBV12-4 and TRBJ2-4, with D possibly TRBD1 on 5 matching bases. The receptor comes from a man aged 45 to 70 who received an inactivated influenza vaccine. In nucleotides, the CDR3 is TGTGCCAGCAGTTTAGGACAGAATAAAAACATTCAGTACTTC. This gives the protein CASSLGQNKNIQYF.